A single TCR beta chain is shown here with its context. The antigen is unknown. Measured with immunoSEQ multiplex PCR; TCRdb has only the in-frame clones, and not every one. The table lists about 140,000 clones, about nine tenths of them singletons. J was trimmed by 5 bases and V by 7 bases; bases with no gene match: 7. The germline CDR1 and CDR2 sequences are SNHLY and FYNNEI. This CDR3 spans 13 amino acids. These data originate in a study of T cell responses to AZD1222 COVID-19 vaccine. Overall study findings and caveats: Mostly white British, mostly female donors; authors suggested clonal diversity may be underestimated.

V usage is TRBV2 and J usage is TRBJ1-2, with 7 bases that match TRBD1. The TCR sequence derives from an adult in good health. The source was peripheral blood, collected on day 0 of AZD1222 vaccination. CDR3 residues: CASTAGTEYGYTF. The DNA for the CDR3 is TGTGCCAGCACCGCAGGGACAGAATATGGCTACACCTTC.